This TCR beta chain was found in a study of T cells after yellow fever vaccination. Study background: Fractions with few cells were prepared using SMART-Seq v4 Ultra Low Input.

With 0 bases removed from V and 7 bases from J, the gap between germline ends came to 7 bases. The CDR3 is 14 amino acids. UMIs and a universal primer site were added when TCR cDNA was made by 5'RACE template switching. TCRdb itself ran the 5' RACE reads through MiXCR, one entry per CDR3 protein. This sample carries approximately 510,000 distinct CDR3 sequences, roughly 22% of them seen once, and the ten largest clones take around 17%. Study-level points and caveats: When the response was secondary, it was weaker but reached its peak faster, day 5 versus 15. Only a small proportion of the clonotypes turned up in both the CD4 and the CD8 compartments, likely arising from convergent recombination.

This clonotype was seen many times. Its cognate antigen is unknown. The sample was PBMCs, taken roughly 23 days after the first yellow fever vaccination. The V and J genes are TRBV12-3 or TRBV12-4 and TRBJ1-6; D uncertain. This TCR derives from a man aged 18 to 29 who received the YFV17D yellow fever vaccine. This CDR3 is CASSLAGENSPLHF. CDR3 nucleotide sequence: TGTGCCAGCAGTTTAGCTGGGGAGAATTCACCCCTCCACTTT.